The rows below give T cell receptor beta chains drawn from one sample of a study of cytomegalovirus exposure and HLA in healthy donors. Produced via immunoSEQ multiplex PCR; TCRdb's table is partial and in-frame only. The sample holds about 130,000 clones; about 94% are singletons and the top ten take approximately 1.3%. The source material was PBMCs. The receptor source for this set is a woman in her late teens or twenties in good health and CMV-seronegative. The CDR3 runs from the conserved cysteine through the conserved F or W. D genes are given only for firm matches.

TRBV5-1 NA CASSLAGGGNQPQHF
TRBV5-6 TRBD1 CASSPQDRVTGELFF
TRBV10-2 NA CASSRGGGDTQYF
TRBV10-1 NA CASGAGLKTDTQYF
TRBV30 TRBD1 CAGSTGGSNEQYF
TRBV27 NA CASSLLTLQGFEKLFF
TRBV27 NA CASIRMDRRNTEAFF
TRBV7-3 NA CASSLTGFNTEAFF
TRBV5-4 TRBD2 CASSNRGRGSYEQYF
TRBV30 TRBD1 CAWRVQGQETQYF
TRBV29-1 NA CSAADNEKLFF
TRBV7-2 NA CASSPSGGSNTEAFF
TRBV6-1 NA CASSEALNSPLHF